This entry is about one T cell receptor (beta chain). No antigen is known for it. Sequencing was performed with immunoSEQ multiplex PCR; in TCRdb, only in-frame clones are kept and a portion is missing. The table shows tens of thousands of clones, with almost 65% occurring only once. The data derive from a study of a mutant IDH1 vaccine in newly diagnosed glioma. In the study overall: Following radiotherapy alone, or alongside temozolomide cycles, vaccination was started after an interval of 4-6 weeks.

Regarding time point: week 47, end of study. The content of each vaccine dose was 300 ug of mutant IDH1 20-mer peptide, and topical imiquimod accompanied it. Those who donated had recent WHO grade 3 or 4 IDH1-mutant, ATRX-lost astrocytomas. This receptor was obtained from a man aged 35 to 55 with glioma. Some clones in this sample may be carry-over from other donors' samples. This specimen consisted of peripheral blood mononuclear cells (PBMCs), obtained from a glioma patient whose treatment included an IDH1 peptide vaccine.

The CDR3 DNA reads TGCAGCGTCCTCCCGGACAGGGTCCAAGAGACCCAGTACTTC. It yields the protein CSVLPDRVQETQYF. The chain carries TRBV29-1 and TRBJ2-5; 8 bases are a match to TRBD1. J gave up 1 base and V 6 bases, and 7 bases lay outside the gene matches. The CDR3 runs to 14 residues. CDR1 and CDR2 (germline): SQVTM, ANQGSEA.